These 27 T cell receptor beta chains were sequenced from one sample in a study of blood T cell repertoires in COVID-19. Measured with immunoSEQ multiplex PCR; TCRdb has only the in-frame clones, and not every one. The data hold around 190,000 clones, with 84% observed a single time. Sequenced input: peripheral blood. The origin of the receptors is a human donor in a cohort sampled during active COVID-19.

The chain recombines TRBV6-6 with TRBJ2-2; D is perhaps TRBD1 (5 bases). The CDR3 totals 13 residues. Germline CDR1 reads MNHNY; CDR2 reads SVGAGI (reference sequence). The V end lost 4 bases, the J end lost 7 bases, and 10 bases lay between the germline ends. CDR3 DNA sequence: TGTGCCAGCAGTTCCAGGGAAAGCGGGGAGCTGTTTTTT. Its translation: CASSSRESGELFF.

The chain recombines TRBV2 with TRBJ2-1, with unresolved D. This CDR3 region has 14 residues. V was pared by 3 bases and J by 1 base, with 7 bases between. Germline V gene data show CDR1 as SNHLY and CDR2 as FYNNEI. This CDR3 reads CASSESLSYNEQFF. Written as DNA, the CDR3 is TGTGCCAGCAGTGAGAGTCTTTCCTACAATGAGCAGTTCTTC.

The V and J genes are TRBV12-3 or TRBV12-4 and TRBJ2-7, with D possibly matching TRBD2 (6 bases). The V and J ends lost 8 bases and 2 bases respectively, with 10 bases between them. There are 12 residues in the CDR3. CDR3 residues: CASGRDAYEQYF. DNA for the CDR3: TGTGCCAGCGGGCGGGACGCCTACGAGCAGTACTTC.

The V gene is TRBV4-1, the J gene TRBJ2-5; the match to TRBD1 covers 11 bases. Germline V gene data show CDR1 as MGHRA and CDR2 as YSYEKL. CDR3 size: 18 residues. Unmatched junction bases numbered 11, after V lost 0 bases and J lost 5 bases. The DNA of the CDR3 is TGCGCCAGCAGCCAAGAGGGCCGGACAGGGGGCAGTGTGGAGACCCAGTACTTC. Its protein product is CASSQEGRTGGSVETQYF.

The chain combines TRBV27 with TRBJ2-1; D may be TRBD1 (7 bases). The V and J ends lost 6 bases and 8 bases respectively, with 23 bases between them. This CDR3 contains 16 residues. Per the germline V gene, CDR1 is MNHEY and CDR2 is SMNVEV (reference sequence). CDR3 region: CASRRRGRFSYDEQFF. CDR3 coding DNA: TGTGCCAGCAGGAGGAGGGGGCGGTTCTCATATGATGAGCAGTTCTTC.

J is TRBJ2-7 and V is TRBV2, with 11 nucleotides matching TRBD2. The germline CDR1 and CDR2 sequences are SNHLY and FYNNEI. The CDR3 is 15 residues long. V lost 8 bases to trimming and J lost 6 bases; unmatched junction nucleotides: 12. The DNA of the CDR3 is TGTGCCAGCCACAGGCTAGCGGGAGGCATCGGCGAGCAGTACTTC. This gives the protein CASHRLAGGIGEQYF.

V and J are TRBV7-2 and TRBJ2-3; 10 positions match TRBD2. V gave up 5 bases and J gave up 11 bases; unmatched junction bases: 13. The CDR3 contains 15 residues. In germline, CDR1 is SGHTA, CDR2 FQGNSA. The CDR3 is CASSPGELAGAQQYF. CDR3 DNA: TGTGCCAGCAGCCCCGGGGAGCTAGCGGGAGCCCAGCAGTATTTT.

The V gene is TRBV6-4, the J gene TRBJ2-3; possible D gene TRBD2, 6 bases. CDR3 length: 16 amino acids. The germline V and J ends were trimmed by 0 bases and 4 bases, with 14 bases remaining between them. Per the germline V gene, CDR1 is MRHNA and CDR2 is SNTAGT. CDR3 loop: CASSDSGGAGPDTQYF. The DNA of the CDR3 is TGTGCCAGCAGTGACTCAGGCGGAGCGGGCCCAGATACGCAGTATTTT.

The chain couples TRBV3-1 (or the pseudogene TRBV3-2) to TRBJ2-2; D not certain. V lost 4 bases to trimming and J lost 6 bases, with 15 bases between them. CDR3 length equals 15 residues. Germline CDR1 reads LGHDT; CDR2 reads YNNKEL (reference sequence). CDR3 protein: CASSLRGTPAGELFF. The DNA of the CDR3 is TGTGCCAGCAGCCTCCGAGGAACCCCGGCCGGGGAGCTGTTTTTT.

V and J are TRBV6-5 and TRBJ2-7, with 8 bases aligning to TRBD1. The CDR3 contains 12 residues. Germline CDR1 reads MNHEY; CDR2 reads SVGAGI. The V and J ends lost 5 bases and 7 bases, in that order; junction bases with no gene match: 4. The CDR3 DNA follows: TGTGCCAGCAGTCACGGACAGGGTGAGCAGTACTTC. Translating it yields CASSHGQGEQYF.

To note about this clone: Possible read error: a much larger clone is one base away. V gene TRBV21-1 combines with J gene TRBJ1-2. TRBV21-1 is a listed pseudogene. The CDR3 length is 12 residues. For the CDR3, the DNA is TGTGCCTTTGTGGGGGGGTGGTGTGGCTACACCTTC. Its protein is CAFVGGWCGYTF.

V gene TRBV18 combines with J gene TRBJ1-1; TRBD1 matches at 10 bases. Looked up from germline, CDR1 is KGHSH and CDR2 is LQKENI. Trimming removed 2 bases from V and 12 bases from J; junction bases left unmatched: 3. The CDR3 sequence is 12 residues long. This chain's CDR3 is CASSPRDRGTFF. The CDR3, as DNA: TGTGCCAGCTCACCAAGGGACAGGGGAACTTTCTTT.

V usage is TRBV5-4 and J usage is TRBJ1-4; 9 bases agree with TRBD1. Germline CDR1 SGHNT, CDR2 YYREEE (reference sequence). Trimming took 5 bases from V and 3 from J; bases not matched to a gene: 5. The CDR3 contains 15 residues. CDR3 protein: CASRRDRASNEKLFF. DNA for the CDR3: TGTGCCAGCAGGCGGGACAGGGCGTCTAATGAAAAACTGTTTTTT.

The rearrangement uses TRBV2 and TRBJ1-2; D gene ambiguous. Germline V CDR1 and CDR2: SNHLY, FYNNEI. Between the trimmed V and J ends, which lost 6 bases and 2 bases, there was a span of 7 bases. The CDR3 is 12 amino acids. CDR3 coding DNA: TGTGCCAGCAGGCGGGAGAACTATGGCTACACCTTC. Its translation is CASRRENYGYTF.

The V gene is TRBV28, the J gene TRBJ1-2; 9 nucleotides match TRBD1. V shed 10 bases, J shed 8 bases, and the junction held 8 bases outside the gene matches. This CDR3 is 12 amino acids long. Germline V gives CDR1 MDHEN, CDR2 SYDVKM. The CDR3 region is CAISTGGVGYTF. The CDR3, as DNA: TGTGCCATCTCAACAGGGGGCGTGGGCTACACCTTC.

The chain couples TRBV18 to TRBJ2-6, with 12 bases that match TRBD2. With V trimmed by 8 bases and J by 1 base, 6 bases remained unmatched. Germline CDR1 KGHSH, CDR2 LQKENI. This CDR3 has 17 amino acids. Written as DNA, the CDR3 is TGTGCCAGCACTACGACTAGCGGGAGATCTGGGGCCAACGTCCTGACTTTC. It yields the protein CASTTTSGRSGANVLTF.

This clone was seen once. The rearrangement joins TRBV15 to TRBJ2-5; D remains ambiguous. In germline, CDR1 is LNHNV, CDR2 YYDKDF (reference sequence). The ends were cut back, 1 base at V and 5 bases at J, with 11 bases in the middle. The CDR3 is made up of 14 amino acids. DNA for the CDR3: TGTGCCACCAGCAGAGGGAGCCCCGGGGAGACCCAGTACTTC. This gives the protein CATSRGSPGETQYF.

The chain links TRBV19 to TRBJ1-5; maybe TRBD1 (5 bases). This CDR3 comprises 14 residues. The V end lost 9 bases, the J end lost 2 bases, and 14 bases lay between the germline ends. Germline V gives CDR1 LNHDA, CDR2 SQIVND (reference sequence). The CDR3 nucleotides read TGTGCCAGCCGGGGGGGGATCGGCAATCAGCCCCAGCATTTT. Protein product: CASRGGIGNQPQHF.

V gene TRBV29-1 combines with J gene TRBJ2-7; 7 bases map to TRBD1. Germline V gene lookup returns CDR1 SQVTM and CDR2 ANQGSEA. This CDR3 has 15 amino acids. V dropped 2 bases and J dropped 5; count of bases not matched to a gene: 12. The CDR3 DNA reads TGCAGCGTTGAAAGGGCAGGGGGTCCCCTCGACGAGCAGTACTTC. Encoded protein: CSVERAGGPLDEQYF.

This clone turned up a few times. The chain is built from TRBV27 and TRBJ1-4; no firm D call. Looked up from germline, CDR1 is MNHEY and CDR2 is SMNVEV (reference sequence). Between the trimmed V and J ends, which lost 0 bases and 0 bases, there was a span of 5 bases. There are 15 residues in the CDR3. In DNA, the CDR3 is TGTGCCAGCAGTTTATCCTCAGCAACTAATGAAAAACTGTTTTTT. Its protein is CASSLSSATNEKLFF.

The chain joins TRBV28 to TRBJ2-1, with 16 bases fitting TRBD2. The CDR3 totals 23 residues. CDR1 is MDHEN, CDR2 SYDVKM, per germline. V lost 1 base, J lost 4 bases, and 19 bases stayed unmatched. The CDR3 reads CASSLYGTGVPGLAGGDYNEQFF. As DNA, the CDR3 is TGTGCCAGCAGTTTATACGGGACAGGAGTTCCGGGACTAGCGGGAGGGGATTACAATGAGCAGTTCTTC.

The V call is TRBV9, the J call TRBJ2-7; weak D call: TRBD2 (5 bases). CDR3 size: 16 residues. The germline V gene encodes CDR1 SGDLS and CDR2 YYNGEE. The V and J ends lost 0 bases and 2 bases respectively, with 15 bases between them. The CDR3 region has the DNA TGTGCCAGCAGCGTAGGGGCCAGAGGGAGTCCCTACGAGCAGTACTTC. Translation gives CASSVGARGSPYEQYF. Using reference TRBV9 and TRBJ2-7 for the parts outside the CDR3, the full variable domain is DSGVTQTPKHLITATGQRVTLRCSPRSGDLSVYWYQQSLDQGLQFLIQYYNGEERAKGNILERFSAQQFPDLHSELNLSSLELGDSALYFCASSVGARGSPYEQYFGPGTRLTVT.

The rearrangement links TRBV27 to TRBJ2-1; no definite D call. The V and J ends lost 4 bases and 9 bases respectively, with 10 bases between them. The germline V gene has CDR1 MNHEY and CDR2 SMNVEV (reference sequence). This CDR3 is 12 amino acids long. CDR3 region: CASSSRLSEQFF. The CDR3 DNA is TGTGCCAGCAGTTCCAGGCTCAGTGAGCAGTTCTTC.

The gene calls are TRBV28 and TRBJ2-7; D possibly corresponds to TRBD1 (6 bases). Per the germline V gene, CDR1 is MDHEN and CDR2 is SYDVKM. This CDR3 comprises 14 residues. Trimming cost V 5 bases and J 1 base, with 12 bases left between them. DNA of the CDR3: TGTGCCAGCAGTGGGACACCCGGGTCCTACGAGCAGTACTTC. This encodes CASSGTPGSYEQYF.

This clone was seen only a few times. The CDR3 region is CASSLEGGGFYEQYF. The CDR3 DNA reads as TGTGCCAGCAGCTTAGAAGGTGGGGGCTTCTACGAGCAGTACTTC. V and J are TRBV7-9 and TRBJ2-7, with D perhaps matching TRBD1 (6 bases). The CDR3 length is 15 residues. The V end lost 1 base, the J end lost 3 bases, and 13 bases lay between the germline ends. Germline values: CDR1 SEHNR, CDR2 FQNEAQ (reference sequence).

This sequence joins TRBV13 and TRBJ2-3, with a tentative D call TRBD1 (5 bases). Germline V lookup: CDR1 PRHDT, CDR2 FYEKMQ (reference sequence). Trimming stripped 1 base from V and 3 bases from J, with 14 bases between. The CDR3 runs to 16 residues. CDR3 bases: TGTGCCAGCAGCTTAGTCCAAACAGGAATGACAGATACGCAGTATTTT. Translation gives CASSLVQTGMTDTQYF.

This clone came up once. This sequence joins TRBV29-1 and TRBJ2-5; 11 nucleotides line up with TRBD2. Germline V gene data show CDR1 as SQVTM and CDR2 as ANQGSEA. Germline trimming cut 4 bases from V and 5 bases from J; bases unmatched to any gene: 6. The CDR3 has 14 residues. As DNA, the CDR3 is TGCAGCGTTGGATTAGCGGGAGGGCACGAGACCCAGTACTTC. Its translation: CSVGLAGGHETQYF.